Below, 19 T cell receptor beta chains from the same sample are listed, as sequenced in a study of cytomegalovirus exposure and HLA in healthy donors. Vbeta (60) and Jbeta (13) primers were used in the PCR. Profiled with immunoSEQ multiplex PCR; TCRdb holds only in-frame clones, not every one. The sample consists of about 190,000 clones, 75% to 80% of them appearing once. The sequenced sample was PBMCs. The source is a woman in her twenties or thirties in good health and CMV-seropositive.

This clone showed up just a few times. This chain connects TRBV30 to TRBJ1-5, with 7 bases aligning to TRBD1. The CDR3 is 16 residues long. Germline values: CDR1 GTSNPN, CDR2 SVGIG (reference sequence). V shed 3 bases and J 0 bases; nucleotides not matched to a gene: 8. The CDR3 sequence: CAWSERTGFSNQPQHF. The CDR3 region has the DNA TGTGCCTGGAGCGAGCGGACAGGTTTTAGCAATCAGCCCCAGCATTTT.

About this clone itself: At one end, the junction sequence differs from germline, possibly due to a read error. The chain joins TRBV7-9 to TRBJ2-1; no firm D call. The CDR3 contains 12 residues. The germline CDR1 and CDR2 sequences are SEHNR and FQNEAQ (reference sequence). The CDR3 nucleotides read TGTTCCAGCAGCTTAGACTTCAATGAGCAGTTCTTC. Translating gives CSSSLDFNEQFF.

The gene calls are TRBV7-6 and TRBJ2-5; the D gene is possibly TRBD2 (5 bases). This CDR3 region has 13 residues. With 2 bases removed from V and 2 bases from J, the gap between germline ends came to 6 bases. Per germline, CDR1 SGHVS and CDR2 FNYEAQ. CDR3 loop: CASSLRTQETQYF. The CDR3 DNA sequence: TGTGCCAGCAGCTTAAGGACTCAAGAGACCCAGTACTTC.

J is TRBJ2-5 and V is TRBV5-1; 10 nucleotides align to TRBD2. Germline lookup yields CDR1 SGHRS and CDR2 YFSETQ. The CDR3 consists of 16 residues. The J segment lost 3 bases and the V segment lost 0 bases, leaving 5 bases of the junction unmatched. The CDR3 DNA is TGCGCCAGCAGCTTGGAGGGACTAGCGTACGAAGAGACCCAGTACTTC. Amino acid sequence: CASSLEGLAYEETQYF.

The chain combines TRBV28 with TRBJ2-7; 10 bases match TRBD2. The CDR3 contains 13 residues. The germline V gene encodes CDR1 MDHEN and CDR2 SYDVKM. Germline trimming cut 5 bases from V and 12 bases from J; bases unmatched to any gene: 10. CDR3 sequence: CASSPPAASGGYF. As DNA, the CDR3 is TGTGCCAGCAGTCCCCCCGCGGCTAGCGGGGGGTACTTC. The entire variable domain, with the rest obtained from reference TRBV28 and TRBJ2-7, is as follows: DVKVTQSSRYLVKRTGEKVFLECVQDMDHENMFWYRQDPGLGLRLIYFSYDVKMKEKGDIPEGYSVSREKKERFSLILESASTNQTSMYLCASSPPAASGGYFGPGTRLTVT.

The chain employs TRBV6-1 and TRBJ1-6; D call uncertain. CDR1 and CDR2 from the germline V gene are MNHNS and SASEGT. There are 15 residues in the CDR3. V shed 5 bases and J shed 7 bases, with 15 bases lying between them. The CDR3 reads CASSSMRGENSPLHF. DNA for the CDR3: TGTGCCAGCAGTTCCATGCGGGGTGAAAATTCACCCCTCCACTTT.

The CDR3 DNA reads as TGTGCCAGCAGCCGCCTCTTGACGACTCAGAGCTACAATGAGCAGTTCTTC. Its translation: CASSRLLTTQSYNEQFF. The chain employs TRBV5-4 and TRBJ2-1, with unresolved D. The germline CDR1 and CDR2 sequences are SGHNT and YYREEE (reference sequence). The CDR3 has 17 residues. V dropped 4 bases and J dropped 3 bases, with 20 bases sitting between them.

The chain is built from TRBV12-5 and TRBJ2-7; TRBD2 matches 7 bases. CDR3 length equals 16 residues. V was pared by 0 bases and J by 1 base, with 6 bases of the junction left unmatched. Germline V gives CDR1 LGHNT, CDR2 FRNRAP. The CDR3 DNA follows: TGTGCTAGTGGTTTGGTAATAGGGGAGGGGTCCTACGAGCAGTACTTC. Residues: CASGLVIGEGSYEQYF.

This clone was seen only once. The chain has TRBV7-2 and TRBJ1-4; D is unresolved. This CDR3 region has 13 residues. Trimming cost V 5 bases and J 1 base, with 5 bases left between them. CDR1 is SGHTA and CDR2 is FQGNSA in the germline V gene. CDR3 residues: CASSRGTNEKLFF. The CDR3 DNA sequence: TGTGCCAGCAGCCGGGGAACTAATGAAAAACTGTTTTTT.

V and J are TRBV5-1 and TRBJ2-5; 12 positions agree with TRBD2. The CDR3 sequence is 17 residues long. Trimming removed 1 base from V and 5 bases from J; junction bases left unmatched: 9. In germline, CDR1 is SGHRS, CDR2 YFSETQ. The CDR3 here is CASSLLAGGPSAETQYF. In DNA form, the CDR3 reads TGCGCCAGCAGCTTGCTAGCGGGGGGGCCTTCTGCGGAGACCCAGTACTTC.

The chain couples TRBV19 to TRBJ1-4, with a weak D call TRBD1 (5 bases). With 5 bases removed from V and 2 bases from J, the gap between germline ends came to 9 bases. Looked up from germline, CDR1 is LNHDA and CDR2 is SQIVND (reference sequence). The CDR3 runs to 14 residues. CDR3 nucleotide sequence: TGTGCCAGTAGTTTTGGGGGGACTAATGAAAAACTGTTTTTT. It encodes CASSFGGTNEKLFF.

Of note for this clone: The same CDR3 can be traced to other DNA sequences in this sample. The chain recombines TRBV5-1 with TRBJ1-4; D is possibly TRBD1 (6 bases). Germline values: CDR1 SGHRS, CDR2 YFSETQ. V was pared by 1 base and J by 8 bases, with 12 bases between. The CDR3 contains 14 residues. The CDR3 spells CASSLRGGGEKLFF. CDR3 bases: TGCGCCAGCAGCTTGAGGGGGGGAGGCGAAAAACTGTTTTTT.

J is TRBJ1-1 and V is TRBV30; D remains unclear. The CDR3 loop spans 13 amino acids. The V end was cut by 3 bases, the J end by 4 bases, with 12 bases between. Germline CDR1 GTSNPN, CDR2 SVGIG (reference sequence). The CDR3 region is CAWSGVRGTEAFF. For the CDR3, the DNA is TGTGCCTGGAGCGGGGTCCGTGGCACTGAAGCTTTCTTT.

The chain has TRBV7-2 and TRBJ2-7, with D perhaps matching TRBD2 (6 bases). The CDR3 runs 15 residues. V was clipped by 1 base and J by 3 bases, with 13 bases between them. Germline lookup yields CDR1 SGHTA and CDR2 FQGNSA. The CDR3 sequence: CASSLGGGAHYEQYF. CDR3 coding DNA: TGTGCCAGCAGCTTAGGTGGCGGGGCGCACTACGAGCAGTACTTC. The whole variable domain, remainder taken from reference TRBV7-2 and TRBJ2-7, is GAGVSQSPSNKVTEKGKDVELRCDPISGHTALYWYRQSLGQGLEFLIYFQGNSAPDKSGLPSDRFSAERTGGSVSTLTIQRTQQEDSAVYLCASSLGGGAHYEQYFGPGTRLTVT.

There are a few counts of this clone. The V gene is TRBV10-3, the J gene TRBJ2-7, with 9 bases lining up with TRBD1. The CDR3 runs to 16 residues. V trimming: 10 bases; J trimming: 7 bases; junction bases outside the gene matches: 20. Germline V gives CDR1 ENHRY, CDR2 SYGVKD. CDR3 residues: CATQDESDRGVDEQYF. CDR3 nucleotide sequence: TGTGCCACCCAAGACGAATCGGACAGGGGAGTGGATGAGCAGTACTTC.

The chain uses TRBV5-1 and TRBJ1-3; a weak D match, TRBD1 (5 bases). The V end was cut by 4 bases, the J end by 2 bases, with 13 bases between. Germline CDR1 reads SGHRS; CDR2 reads YFSETQ. The CDR3 runs to 15 residues. CDR3 residues: CASSRAGLTGNTIYF. CDR3 coding DNA: TGCGCCAGCAGCCGGGCGGGGCTAACTGGAAACACCATATATTTT.

This CDR3 reads CASSLDGGSAFF. The CDR3 DNA follows: TGTGCCAGCAGCTTAGATGGAGGGAGCGCTTTCTTT. This chain joins TRBV7-9 and TRBJ1-1, with no clear D. Looked up from germline, CDR1 is SEHNR and CDR2 is FQNEAQ (reference sequence). The V and J ends lost 1 base and 11 bases respectively, with 11 bases between them. This CDR3 spans 12 amino acids.

J is TRBJ2-3 and V is TRBV15; 8 bases are shared with TRBD2. Per germline, CDR1 LNHNV and CDR2 YYDKDF (reference sequence). The CDR3 is 17 amino acids. J lost 5 bases, V lost 0 bases, and 10 bases had no gene match. The CDR3 coding sequence is TGTGCCACCAGCAGAGATAATCCGGGAGGGCCTATAGATACGCAGTATTTT. Residues: CATSRDNPGGPIDTQYF.

The chain recombines TRBV4-2 with TRBJ2-7; 9 positions match TRBD2. Unmatched junction bases numbered 3, after V lost 1 base and J lost 2 bases. The CDR3 totals 15 residues. Per germline, CDR1 LGHNA and CDR2 YNFKEQ. CDR3 coding DNA: TGTGCCAGCAGCCAAGTGCGGGGGGGAACCTACGAGCAGTACTTC. Its translation is CASSQVRGGTYEQYF.